These 28 T cell receptor beta chains came from one sample sequenced in a study of CD8 T cells in ankylosing spondylitis. TCRdb analysed the 5' RACE reads with MiXCR anew, one entry per CDR3 protein. The profile shows tens of thousands of distinct CDR3 sequences, over 3.5% of them singletons. The sequencing input was blood, either unsorted or a sorted T cell fraction (not recorded which). These receptors were obtained from a female donor with ankylosing spondylitis or in good health (not recorded which).

This clonotype was detected many times. The chain carries TRBV9 and TRBJ2-7; D ambiguous. The length of the CDR3 is 13 residues. V was pared by 1 base and J by 5 bases, with 10 bases between. Per the germline V gene, CDR1 is SGDLS and CDR2 is YYNGEE. CDR3 region: CASSVSMGNEQYF. In DNA form, the CDR3 reads TGTGCCAGCAGCGTATCTATGGGAAACGAGCAGTACTTC. Combining the CDR3 with reference TRBV9 and TRBJ2-7 gives the whole variable domain DSGVTQTPKHLITATGQRVTLRCSPRSGDLSVYWYQQSLDQGLQFLIQYYNGEERAKGNILERFSAQQFPDLHSELNLSSLELGDSALYFCASSVSMGNEQYFGPGTRLTVT.

In this sample, this clonotype turned up many times. The gene calls are TRBV9 and TRBJ1-2; D gene ambiguous. The CDR3 is 13 residues long. The germline CDR1 and CDR2 sequences are SGDLS and YYNGEE. With 5 bases removed from V and 5 bases from J, the gap between germline ends came to 13 bases. CDR3 in amino acids: CASSRTALYGYTF. As DNA, the CDR3 is TGTGCCAGCAGTCGAACGGCTCTGTATGGCTACACCTTC. Full variable domain (outside the CDR3, taken from reference TRBV9 and TRBJ1-2): DSGVTQTPKHLITATGQRVTLRCSPRSGDLSVYWYQQSLDQGLQFLIQYYNGEERAKGNILERFSAQQFPDLHSELNLSSLELGDSALYFCASSRTALYGYTFGSGTRLTVV.

As regards this clonotype: This may stem from a read error, because a much larger clone lies one nucleotide away. This chain uses TRBV9 with TRBJ2-1; 9 nucleotides align to TRBD1. V shed 4 bases and J 10 bases; nucleotides not matched to a gene: 12. This CDR3 is 15 amino acids long. CDR1 is SGDLS, CDR2 YYNGEE, per germline. The CDR3 reads CASSLKHRGLKEQFF. CDR3 nucleotides: TGTGCCAGCAGCCTGAAACACAGGGGGCTCAAAGAGCAGTTCTTC.

This clonotype has at least ten counts. In DNA, the CDR3 is TGTGCCAGCAGCACAGACGGCAGCTCTACTAATGAAAAACTGTTTTTT. As protein: CASSTDGSSTNEKLFF. This chain joins TRBV9 and TRBJ1-4, with D unclear. V lost 4 bases, J lost 2 bases, and 15 bases lay in between. This CDR3 contains 16 residues. Germline V lookup: CDR1 SGDLS, CDR2 YYNGEE.

Ten or more counts support this clonotype. This chain connects TRBV9 to TRBJ2-3; D call uncertain. The germline CDR1 and CDR2 sequences are SGDLS and YYNGEE. The CDR3 totals 14 residues. The germline V and J ends were trimmed by 0 bases and 0 bases, with 5 bases remaining between them. The DNA of the CDR3 is TGTGCCAGCAGCGTAGAACGGAGCACAGATACGCAGTATTTT. Translated: CASSVERSTDTQYF.

In its sample, this clonotype was seen many times. This rearrangement joins TRBV9 to TRBJ2-3, with 12 bases fitting TRBD2. Looked up from germline, CDR1 is SGDLS and CDR2 is YYNGEE. The V and J ends lost 6 bases and 2 bases, in that order; junction bases with no gene match: 4. The CDR3 is 15 residues long. DNA of the CDR3: TGTGCCAGCAATCTAGCGGGGGGGTACACAGATACGCAGTATTTT. Its translation is CASNLAGGYTDTQYF.

This clonotype was observed many times. V is TRBV9 and J is TRBJ1-5; the D gene is possibly TRBD1 (6 bases). Trimming left V 4 bases short and J 7 bases short, with 18 bases between. The CDR3 has 15 amino acids. Germline V gene sequence: CDR1 SGDLS, CDR2 YYNGEE. The CDR3 region is CASSPTDRRQQPQHF. CDR3 nucleotide sequence: TGTGCCAGCAGCCCCACGGACAGACGTCAGCAGCCCCAGCATTTT.

The chain combines TRBV9 with TRBJ2-3, with 10 bases lining up with TRBD2. The CDR3 sequence is 16 residues long. V lost 3 bases and J lost 2; bases outside the gene matches: 6. Germline lookup yields CDR1 SGDLS and CDR2 YYNGEE. The CDR3 DNA reads as TGTGCCAGCAGCGCAGAAGCGGGGGGGGTCACAGATACGCAGTATTTT. Translating it yields CASSAEAGGVTDTQYF. Looking up the rest from reference TRBV9 and TRBJ2-3 gives the full variable domain: DSGVTQTPKHLITATGQRVTLRCSPRSGDLSVYWYQQSLDQGLQFLIQYYNGEERAKGNILERFSAQQFPDLHSELNLSSLELGDSALYFCASSAEAGGVTDTQYFGPGTRLTVL.

There are many counts of this clonotype. The chain employs TRBV9 and TRBJ1-6; D possibly corresponds to TRBD1 (5 bases). CDR1 and CDR2 (germline): SGDLS, YYNGEE. Trimming removed 0 bases from V and 0 bases from J, with 10 bases in between. This CDR3 comprises 17 residues. CDR3 sequence reads: CASSVEGVYSYNSPLHF. The CDR3 bases are TGTGCCAGCAGCGTAGAAGGGGTGTACTCCTATAATTCACCCCTCCACTTT.

This clonotype was detected many times. The chain joins TRBV9 to TRBJ2-1; D may match TRBD1 or TRBD2 (6 bases each). Trimming removed 2 bases from V and 5 bases from J, with 14 bases in between. CDR3 length equals 15 residues. Germline values: CDR1 SGDLS, CDR2 YYNGEE. CDR3 nucleotide sequence: TGTGCCAGCAGCGTGAGGGGGGTGTACGACAATGAGCAGTTCTTC. It is translated as CASSVRGVYDNEQFF.

This clonotype was seen repeatedly, ten times or more. The chain uses TRBV9 and TRBJ2-7, with D perhaps assigned TRBD1 or TRBD2 (6 bases each). This CDR3 is 16 amino acids long. The V end lost 0 bases, the J end lost 5 bases, and 18 bases lay between the germline ends. In germline, CDR1 is SGDLS, CDR2 YYNGEE. CDR3 bases: TGTGCCAGCAGCGTAGCTATAGGGGGGCCCCAGGACGAGCAGTACTTC. Its translation is CASSVAIGGPQDEQYF.

This chain joins TRBV9 and TRBJ2-3; 9 nucleotides match TRBD2. The CDR3 is 16 residues long. Trimming removed 5 bases from V and 5 bases from J; junction bases left unmatched: 12. Germline CDR1 SGDLS, CDR2 YYNGEE. The DNA for the CDR3 is TGTGCCAGCAGTTATAGCGGGGGACTATCCAAAGATACGCAGTATTTT. It is translated as CASSYSGGLSKDTQYF.

The table lists this clonotype with many counts. The V gene is TRBV9, the J gene TRBJ2-2; D is unclear. The V gene's germline CDR1 is SGDLS and CDR2 YYNGEE. The V and J ends lost 0 bases and 1 base respectively, with 7 bases between them. The CDR3 consists of 15 residues. The CDR3 sequence is CASSVVSGNTGELFF. The CDR3 DNA sequence: TGTGCCAGCAGCGTAGTGTCGGGGAACACCGGGGAGCTGTTTTTT. The variable domain in full, with the rest retrieved from reference TRBV9 and TRBJ2-2, is DSGVTQTPKHLITATGQRVTLRCSPRSGDLSVYWYQQSLDQGLQFLIQYYNGEERAKGNILERFSAQQFPDLHSELNLSSLELGDSALYFCASSVVSGNTGELFFGEGSRLTVL.

This clonotype was observed many times. The V call is TRBV4-3, the J call TRBJ2-1, with D tentatively TRBD1 or TRBD2 (5 bases each). The germline V gene has CDR1 LGHNA and CDR2 YSLEER. The length of the CDR3 is 17 residues. V lost 6 bases and J 6 bases, leaving 24 bases between the germline ends. The CDR3 DNA reads as TGCGCCAGCAGGGGGGTAGGTCAGGGCCTACAGTTCAATGAGCAGTTCTTC. Translating gives CASRGVGQGLQFNEQFF.

This clonotype was seen at least ten times. The rearrangement links TRBV9 to TRBJ1-2; a possible D gene is TRBD1 (6 bases). Looked up from germline, CDR1 is SGDLS and CDR2 is YYNGEE. Trimming left V 2 bases short and J 5 bases short, with 19 bases between. The CDR3 sequence is 16 residues long. This chain's CDR3 is CASSVPASGHGYGYTF. The CDR3 nucleotides read TGTGCCAGCAGCGTCCCTGCCTCGGGACACGGTTATGGCTACACCTTC.

There are a few counts of this clonotype. The chain has TRBV9 and TRBJ2-2; the D is unclear. The length of the CDR3 is 16 residues. Germline assignment: CDR1 SGDLS and CDR2 YYNGEE. Trimming stripped 0 bases from V and 5 bases from J, with 14 bases between. Written as DNA, the CDR3 is TGTGCCAGCAGCGTAGCTGATAGGGTCGGGACCGGGGAGCTGTTTTTT. Protein product: CASSVADRVGTGELFF.

Ten or more counts support this clonotype. The genes are TRBV9 and TRBJ2-3; no reliable D call. The CDR3 runs 14 residues. Germline V gene lookup returns CDR1 SGDLS and CDR2 YYNGEE. Trimming left V 3 bases short and J 6 bases short, with 14 bases between. Here the CDR3 reads CASSGGSTSDTQYF. In DNA, the CDR3 is TGTGCCAGCAGCGGGGGATCTACATCCGATACGCAGTATTTT.

This clonotype was counted at least ten times. The J gene is TRBJ1-2, the V gene TRBV9; possibly TRBD1 for D (5 bases). Germline loops: CDR1 SGDLS, CDR2 YYNGEE. Between the trimmed V and J ends, which lost 0 bases and 8 bases, there was a span of 17 bases. This CDR3 contains 15 residues. The CDR3, as DNA: TGTGCCAGCAGCGTAGGCTCACAGGCCCCTTGGGGCTACACCTTC. Protein product: CASSVGSQAPWGYTF.

The gene calls are TRBV9 and TRBJ1-4; 7 nucleotides agree with TRBD1. CDR1 is SGDLS and CDR2 is YYNGEE in the germline V gene. V lost 7 bases to trimming and J lost 8 bases; unmatched junction nucleotides: 11. The CDR3 extends over 14 amino acids. The CDR3 bases are TGTGCCAGCGTAGCTACGACAGGGAGGGAAAAACTGTTTTTT. Encoded protein: CASVATTGREKLFF.

This clonotype has ten or more counts. This chain links TRBV9 with TRBJ2-3; unclear D gene. The CDR3 contains 14 residues. CDR1 is SGDLS, CDR2 YYNGEE, per germline. V dropped 4 bases and J dropped 1 base, with 10 bases sitting between them. The CDR3: CASSPDSGTDTQYF. The CDR3 nucleotides read TGTGCCAGCAGCCCTGACTCCGGCACAGATACGCAGTATTTT.

This clonotype was recorded at least ten times. V gene TRBV9 combines with J gene TRBJ1-2, with TRBD1 matching over 12 bases. Germline lookup yields CDR1 SGDLS and CDR2 YYNGEE. The CDR3 has 15 amino acids. J was trimmed by 4 bases and V by 3 bases; bases with no gene match: 4. CDR3 loop: CASSEGTGGPYGYTF. DNA of the CDR3: TGTGCCAGCAGCGAAGGGACAGGGGGCCCCTATGGCTACACCTTC.

Remarks on this clonotype: A read error may account for a junction end that differs from germline. This chain connects TRBV9 to TRBJ2-2; D gene unclear. The CDR3 covers 13 residues. CDR1 SGDLS and CDR2 YYNGEE come from the germline V gene. CDR3 sequence: CASSVGNTVELFF. DNA for the CDR3: TGTGCCAGCAGCGTAGGCAACACCGTGGAGCTGTTTTTT. The full variable domain, its missing parts supplied by reference TRBV9 and TRBJ2-2, is DSGVTQTPKHLITATGQRVTLRCSPRSGDLSVYWYQQSLDQGLQFLIQYYNGEERAKGNILERFSAQQFPDLHSELNLSSLELGDSALYFCASSVGNTVELFFGEGSRLTVL.

This clonotype was seen more than once but under ten times. The chain has TRBV9 and TRBJ2-2; 7 bases are shared with TRBD1. The junction had 8 bases not matched to a gene; V was cut back by 2 bases and J by 7 bases. This CDR3 spans 15 amino acids. Looked up from germline, CDR1 is SGDLS and CDR2 is YYNGEE. The CDR3 DNA reads as TGTGCCAGCAGCGTGGGACAGACCTTCGACGGGGAGCTGTTTTTT. It is translated as CASSVGQTFDGELFF.

The chain uses TRBV9 and TRBJ1-2; possibly TRBD1 for D (6 bases). V lost 2 bases and J lost 8, with 13 bases in between. The CDR3 runs 13 residues. Germline V gives CDR1 SGDLS, CDR2 YYNGEE. The CDR3 loop reads CASSVSTGGGYTF. The CDR3 DNA reads as TGTGCCAGCAGCGTTTCGACAGGAGGGGGCTACACCTTC. Variable domain in full (rest from reference TRBV9 and TRBJ1-2): DSGVTQTPKHLITATGQRVTLRCSPRSGDLSVYWYQQSLDQGLQFLIQYYNGEERAKGNILERFSAQQFPDLHSELNLSSLELGDSALYFCASSVSTGGGYTFGSGTRLTVV.

Many counts were recorded for this clonotype. This rearrangement joins TRBV9 to TRBJ2-7; 9 bases are a match to TRBD1. The length of the CDR3 is 13 residues. The germline gives CDR1 SGDLS, CDR2 YYNGEE. J was trimmed by 6 bases and V by 4 bases; bases with no gene match: 5. CDR3 coding DNA: TGTGCCAGCAGCCAAATGGACAGGGGCGAGCAGTACTTC. This encodes CASSQMDRGEQYF.

The chain links TRBV9 to TRBJ2-1; 8 nucleotides align to TRBD2. This CDR3 spans 16 amino acids. After removal of 0 bases from V and 4 bases from J, the junction contained 6 bases not matched to a gene. Germline CDR1 is SGDLS and CDR2 is YYNGEE. The CDR3 spells CASSVGSGGRYNEQFF. CDR3 sequence (DNA): TGTGCCAGCAGCGTAGGGAGCGGGGGCCGATACAATGAGCAGTTCTTC.

This clonotype has ten or more counts. V usage is TRBV9 and J usage is TRBJ1-5; D gene unclear. Germline CDR1 SGDLS, CDR2 YYNGEE. V lost 2 bases to trimming and J lost 4 bases, with 4 bases between them. The CDR3 totals 12 residues. CDR3 sequence (DNA): TGTGCCAGCAGCGTGGGAAATCAGCCCCAGCATTTT. As protein: CASSVGNQPQHF.

This clonotype was seen a few times. The V and J genes are TRBV9 and TRBJ2-3; weak D call: TRBD1 (6 bases). Per germline, CDR1 SGDLS and CDR2 YYNGEE. This CDR3 comprises 14 residues. Between the trimmed V and J ends, which lost 3 bases and 5 bases, there was a span of 13 bases. The CDR3 DNA reads as TGTGCCAGCAGCGCTCGGACAGCCGAAGATACGCAGTATTTT. It yields the protein CASSARTAEDTQYF.